A single sample gave rise to the 26 T cell receptor beta chains below, sequenced in a study of shared clonotypes between healthy human individuals (dated by TCRdb to the early 2020s). Receptor libraries were prepared by the immunoSEQ multiplex PCR assay. In its TCRdb copy, this immuneACCESS table keeps in-frame sequences only and misses some clones. Where compared with another copy, unresolved V genes explain less than half of these, and the others have no known cause. Here the sample has fewer than 850,000 clones; 90% occur a single time. The ten largest clones capture 30% to 35% of the sample. The sample was memory CD8+ T cells from PBMCs. The cell subset or site tag for this specimen amounts to: CD45RO+ cells pooled with CCR7-negative TemRA cells. These TCRs come from a man younger than 35 in good health. Some clones in this sample may be carry-over from other donors' samples.

This chain joins TRBV10-3 and TRBJ1-1; 10 bases line up with TRBD1. CDR1 and CDR2 (germline): ENHRY, SYGVKD. The CDR3 covers 15 residues. V was pared by 3 bases and J by 5 bases, with 6 bases of the junction left unmatched. CDR3 amino acids: CAISDPGTGVTEAFF. CDR3 DNA: TGTGCCATCAGTGATCCCGGGACAGGGGTAACTGAAGCTTTCTTT.

The V and J genes are TRBV4-2 and TRBJ2-3, with TRBD2 identical over 7 bases. V was clipped by 3 bases and J by 2 bases; unmatched bases: 8. CDR3 length equals 16 residues. Germline CDR1 and CDR2: LGHNA and YNFKEQ. Here the CDR3 reads CASSQEAGNPTDTQYF. DNA for the CDR3: TGTGCCAGCAGCCAGGAAGCGGGAAACCCCACAGATACGCAGTATTTT.

This clone was observed a single time. CDR3 sequence reads: CASSPSLFSGRHTTYEQYF. The CDR3 DNA sequence: TGTGCCAGCAGCCCATCCTTATTTAGCGGGAGGCATACAACCTACGAGCAGTACTTC. The V and J genes are TRBV11-2 and TRBJ2-7, with 10 positions matching TRBD2. J lost 2 bases, V lost 5 bases, and 18 bases had no gene match. The V gene's germline CDR1 is SGHAT and CDR2 FQNNGV. CDR3 length: 19 residues. The variable domain in full, with the rest retrieved from reference TRBV11-2 and TRBJ2-7, is EAGVAQSPRYKIIEKRQSVAFWCNPISGHATLYWYQQILGQGPKLLIQFQNNGVVDDSQLPKDRFSAERLKGVDSTLKIQPAKLEDSAVYLCASSPSLFSGRHTTYEQYFGPGTRLTVT.

Notes on this clone: Other DNA sequences from this sample encode an identical CDR3 as well. This chain connects TRBV5-6 to TRBJ2-1; D is uncertain. The CDR3 is made up of 13 amino acids. Germline V gene sequence: CDR1 SGHDT, CDR2 YYEEEE. Trimming took off 0 bases at V and 4 bases at J, with 5 bases between the two ends. CDR3 DNA: TGTGCCAGCAGCTTGGGGGGTTACAATGAGCAGTTCTTC. Protein sequence: CASSLGGYNEQFF.

The chain recombines TRBV28 with TRBJ1-2, with TRBD1 identical over 8 bases. Trimming removed 3 bases from V and 11 bases from J; junction bases left unmatched: 2. Per the germline V gene, CDR1 is MDHEN and CDR2 is SYDVKM. The CDR3 length is 11 residues. This CDR3 is CASSFQGAYTF. The CDR3 DNA sequence: TGTGCCAGCAGTTTTCAGGGGGCGTACACCTTC.

The V call is TRBV9, the J call TRBJ2-1; 7 bases map to TRBD2. The CDR3 runs 15 residues. The V gene's germline CDR1 is SGDLS and CDR2 YYNGEE. The junction had 7 bases not matched to a gene; V was cut back by 1 base and J by 6 bases. CDR3 coding DNA: TGTGCCAGCAGCGTAAGCGGGGCCGCCGGCAATGAGCAGTTCTTC. This codes for CASSVSGAAGNEQFF.

This chain connects TRBV5-1 to TRBJ1-2; no clear D. Deletions cut 0 bases from V and 4 bases from J, with 7 bases between. Germline V gives CDR1 SGHRS, CDR2 YFSETQ. The CDR3 runs 13 residues. Here the CDR3 reads CASSLDSIYGYTF. In DNA form, the CDR3 reads TGCGCCAGCAGCTTGGACAGCATCTATGGCTACACCTTC.

The chain joins TRBV27 to TRBJ1-2, with 7 bases aligning to TRBD1. The trim removed 7 bases at V and 2 bases at J, leaving 7 bases unmatched. The CDR3 contains 14 residues. Germline V gene sequence: CDR1 MNHEY, CDR2 SMNVEV (reference sequence). The CDR3 DNA sequence: TGTGCCAGCACGCCAGGGGGTTCCAACTATGGCTACACCTTC. Amino acids: CASTPGGSNYGYTF.

Concerning this clone itself: The same CDR3 can be traced to other DNA sequences in this sample. The chain employs TRBV7-9 and TRBJ2-1; D ambiguous. Germline CDR1 reads SEHNR; CDR2 reads FQNEAQ (reference sequence). The V gene lost 3 bases and the J gene lost 6 bases, with 6 bases spanning the gap. The CDR3 sequence is 12 residues long. The CDR3 here is CASSFLVNEQFF. The CDR3 nucleotides are TGTGCCAGCAGCTTTCTGGTCAATGAGCAGTTCTTC. The full variable domain, its missing parts supplied by reference TRBV7-9 and TRBJ2-1, is DTGVSQNPRHKITKRGQNVTFRCDPISEHNRLYWYRQTLGQGPEFLTYFQNEAQLEKSRLLSDRFSAERPKGSFSTLEIQRTEQGDSAMYLCASSFLVNEQFFGPGTRLTVL.

V gene TRBV6-4 combines with J gene TRBJ2-1, with a weak D call TRBD2 (6 bases). The CDR3 runs to 13 residues. The germline gives CDR1 MRHNA, CDR2 SNTAGT. Trimming took 5 bases from V and 6 from J, leaving 11 bases between them. Here the CDR3 reads CASSHTSSNEQFF. Written as DNA, the CDR3 is TGTGCCAGCAGTCACACTAGCAGCAATGAGCAGTTCTTC.

This chain links TRBV19 with TRBJ2-1; D gene uncertain. Germline CDR1 LNHDA, CDR2 SQIVND (reference sequence). The CDR3 contains 19 residues. The V end lost 3 bases, the J end lost 5 bases, and 26 bases lay between the germline ends. The CDR3 is CASSMEITMARVHDNEQFF. The CDR3 DNA follows: TGTGCCAGTAGTATGGAGATCACGATGGCTAGGGTTCACGACAATGAGCAGTTCTTC.

The rearrangement joins TRBV27 to TRBJ1-5; perhaps TRBD1 as D (5 bases). CDR1 MNHEY and CDR2 SMNVEV come from the germline V gene (reference sequence). The CDR3 has 14 amino acids. Trimming pared 5 bases from V and 3 bases from J, leaving 11 bases between. CDR3 residues: CASSPGVVNQPQHF. CDR3 bases: TGTGCCAGCAGTCCGGGGGTGGTCAATCAGCCCCAGCATTTT.

The chain employs TRBV19 and TRBJ1-5; tentative D call: TRBD1 (5 bases). Trimming took off 7 bases at V and 6 bases at J, with 13 bases between the two ends. In germline, CDR1 is LNHDA, CDR2 SQIVND (reference sequence). The CDR3 has 13 amino acids. The CDR3 region has the DNA TGTGCCAGTACTAGGGGCGGGGTTCAGCCCCAGCATTTT. Translation: CASTRGGVQPQHF.

V is TRBV4-1 and J is TRBJ2-5, with 10 bases fitting TRBD2. The length of the CDR3 is 15 residues. The J segment lost 1 base and the V segment lost 3 bases, leaving 2 bases of the junction unmatched. Germline V gives CDR1 MGHRA, CDR2 YSYEKL. The CDR3 DNA sequence: TGCGCCAGCAGCCACCCTAGCGGGAGCCAAGAGACCCAGTACTTC. Translation gives CASSHPSGSQETQYF.

The chain combines TRBV28 with TRBJ2-5; D call uncertain. The CDR3 sequence is 16 residues long. V gave up 6 bases and J gave up 5 bases, with 22 bases separating them. Per germline, CDR1 MDHEN and CDR2 SYDVKM. The chain's CDR3 is CASSLHLPGPLETQYF. In nucleotides, the CDR3 is TGTGCCAGCAGCTTACACCTACCCGGCCCATTGGAGACCCAGTACTTC.

V gene TRBV28 combines with J gene TRBJ2-7; D remains unclear. Germline V gene lookup returns CDR1 MDHEN and CDR2 SYDVKM. Trimming cost V 1 base and J 6 bases, with 4 bases left between them. The CDR3 is 11 residues long. CDR3 amino acids: CASSLYLEQYF. In DNA form, the CDR3 reads TGTGCCAGCAGTTTATATCTCGAGCAGTACTTC.

The chain carries TRBV6-5 and TRBJ2-7; possibly TRBD1 for D (6 bases). The CDR3 has 12 residues. The V end lost 10 bases, the J end lost 7 bases, and 17 bases lay between the germline ends. CDR1 is MNHEY, CDR2 SVGAGI, per germline. The CDR3 reads CATWDNLWEQYF. The CDR3 nucleotides are TGTGCCACCTGGGACAACCTTTGGGAGCAGTACTTC.

V and J are TRBV6-5 and TRBJ2-7, with 7 bases lining up with TRBD1. J gave up 6 bases and V 5 bases, and 1 base lay outside the gene matches. This CDR3 comprises 11 residues. Germline V lookup: CDR1 MNHEY, CDR2 SVGAGI. The CDR3 DNA is TGTGCCAGCAGTCACAGGGGCGAGCAGTACTTC. The encoded protein is CASSHRGEQYF.

The chain recombines TRBV27 with TRBJ2-2; D may be TRBD2 (6 bases). Trimming took off 4 bases at V and 6 bases at J, with 12 bases between the two ends. The germline CDR1 and CDR2 sequences are MNHEY and SMNVEV (reference sequence). The CDR3 contains 14 residues. The CDR3 spells CASSWSRGAGELFF. CDR3 bases: TGTGCCAGCAGTTGGTCGCGGGGAGCCGGGGAGCTGTTTTTT.

This rearrangement joins TRBV7-8 to TRBJ2-1; TRBD2 matches 12 bases. CDR3 length equals 17 residues. V lost 2 bases, J lost 10 bases, and 12 bases stayed unmatched. CDR1 and CDR2 (germline): SGHVS, FQNEAQ. This CDR3 reads CASSLTSGGTRAWEQFF. The CDR3 bases are TGTGCCAGCAGCTTAACTAGCGGGGGGACTCGAGCGTGGGAGCAGTTCTTC.

This sequence joins TRBV11-2 and TRBJ1-2; D is unresolved. Germline CDR1 SGHAT, CDR2 FQNNGV. The CDR3 totals 12 residues. The V end was cut by 3 bases, the J end by 8 bases, with 10 bases between. In DNA form, the CDR3 reads TGTGCCAGCAGCTTCTGGGGAGGCGGCTACACCTTC. It encodes CASSFWGGGYTF.

The J gene is TRBJ2-7, the V gene TRBV19, with TRBD2 matching 15 bases. This CDR3 is 15 amino acids long. V gave up 6 bases and J gave up 6 bases; unmatched junction bases: 6. Germline V gene lookup returns CDR1 LNHDA and CDR2 SQIVND (reference sequence). The CDR3 is CASSPGLAGGGEQYF. CDR3 sequence (DNA): TGTGCCAGTAGCCCCGGACTAGCGGGAGGGGGCGAGCAGTACTTC.

This chain uses TRBV7-9 with TRBJ1-2; D may be TRBD1 (5 bases). The CDR3 covers 14 residues. Between the trimmed V and J ends, which lost 6 bases and 3 bases, there was a span of 14 bases. Germline loops: CDR1 SEHNR, CDR2 FQNEAQ (reference sequence). The CDR3 DNA follows: TGTGCCAGCAGATCAATTCAGGGTCACTATGGCTACACCTTC. Protein: CASRSIQGHYGYTF.

The chain links TRBV7-9 to TRBJ2-7; perhaps TRBD2 as D (6 bases). Germline V gene lookup returns CDR1 SEHNR and CDR2 FQNEAQ (reference sequence). The CDR3 is made up of 12 amino acids. Between the trimmed V and J ends, which lost 4 bases and 6 bases, there was a span of 10 bases. CDR3 loop: CASSWGGVEQYF. The CDR3 coding sequence is TGTGCCAGCAGCTGGGGAGGTGTCGAGCAGTACTTC.

This clone was detected only once. The chain carries TRBV30 and TRBJ2-7; no reliable D call. Trimming took off 0 bases at V and 4 bases at J, with 10 bases between the two ends. Germline V gives CDR1 GTSNPN, CDR2 SVGIG (reference sequence). The CDR3 length is 13 residues. CDR3 loop: CAWSVKGTYEQYF. CDR3 DNA: TGTGCCTGGAGTGTCAAGGGAACTTACGAGCAGTACTTC.

The rearrangement uses TRBV7-8 and TRBJ1-1, with D maybe TRBD1 (6 bases). Trimming stripped 5 bases from V and 1 base from J, with 11 bases between. The CDR3 is made up of 14 amino acids. Germline loops: CDR1 SGHVS, CDR2 FQNEAQ. The CDR3 loop reads CASSLDRWNTEAFF. DNA of the CDR3: TGTGCCAGCAGCCTGGACAGATGGAACACTGAAGCTTTCTTT.